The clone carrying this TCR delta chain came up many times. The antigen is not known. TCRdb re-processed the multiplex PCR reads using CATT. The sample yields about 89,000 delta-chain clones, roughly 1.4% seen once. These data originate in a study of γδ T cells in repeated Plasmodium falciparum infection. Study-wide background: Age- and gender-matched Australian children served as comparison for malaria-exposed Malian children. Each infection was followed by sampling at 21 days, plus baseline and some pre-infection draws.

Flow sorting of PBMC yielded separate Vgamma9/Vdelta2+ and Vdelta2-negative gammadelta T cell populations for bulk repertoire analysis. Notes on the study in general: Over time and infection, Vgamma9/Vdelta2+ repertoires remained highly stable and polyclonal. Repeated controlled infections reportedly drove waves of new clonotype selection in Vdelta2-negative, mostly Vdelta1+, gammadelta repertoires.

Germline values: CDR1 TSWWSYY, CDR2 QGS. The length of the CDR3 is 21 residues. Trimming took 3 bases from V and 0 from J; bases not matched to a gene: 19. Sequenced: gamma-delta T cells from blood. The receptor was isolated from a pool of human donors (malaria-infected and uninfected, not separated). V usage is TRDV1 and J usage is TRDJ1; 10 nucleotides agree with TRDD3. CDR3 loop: CALGDCSLVLGDLGYTDKLIF. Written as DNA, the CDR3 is TGTGCTCTTGGGGACTGTTCCCTGGTACTGGGGGATTTGGGTTACACCGATAAACTCATCTTT.